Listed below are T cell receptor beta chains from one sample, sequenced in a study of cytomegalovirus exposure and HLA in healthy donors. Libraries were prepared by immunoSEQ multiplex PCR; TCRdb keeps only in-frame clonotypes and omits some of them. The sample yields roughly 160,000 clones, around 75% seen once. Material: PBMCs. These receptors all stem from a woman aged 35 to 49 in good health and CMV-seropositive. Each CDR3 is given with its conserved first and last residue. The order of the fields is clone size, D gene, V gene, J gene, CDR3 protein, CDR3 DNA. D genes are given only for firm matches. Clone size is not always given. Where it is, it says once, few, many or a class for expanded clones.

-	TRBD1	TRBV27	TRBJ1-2	CASSLSATGGGGYTF	TGTGCCAGCAGTTTATCCGCGACAGGGGGAGGGGGCTACACCTTC
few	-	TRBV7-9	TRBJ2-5	CASSQGVAGPQYQETQYF	TGTGCCAGCAGTCAGGGGGTAGCGGGACCCCAGTACCAAGAGACCCAGTACTTC
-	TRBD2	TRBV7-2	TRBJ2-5	CASSLLAGETQYF	TGTGCCAGCAGCTTACTAGCGGGAGAGACCCAGTACTTC
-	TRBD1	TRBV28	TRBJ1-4	CASSQWTGTGGEKLFF	TGTGCCAGCAGTCAATGGACCGGGACAGGGGGTGAAAAACTGTTTTTT
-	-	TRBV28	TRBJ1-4	CASGSGATNEKLFF	TGTGCCAGCGGGAGTGGGGCAACTAATGAAAAACTGTTTTTT
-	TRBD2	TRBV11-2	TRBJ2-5	CASSLESGRPGQETQYF	TGTGCCAGCAGCTTAGAAAGCGGGAGGCCGGGACAAGAGACCCAGTACTTC
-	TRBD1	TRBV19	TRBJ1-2	CASSHQTTGTGEMSFYGYTF	TGTGCCAGTAGTCACCAAACGACCGGGACAGGGGAGATGAGTTTCTATGGCTACACCTTC
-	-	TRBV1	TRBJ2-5	CTSSQDAAAETQYF	TGCACCAGCAGCCAAGATGCCGCGGCAGAGACCCAGTACTTC
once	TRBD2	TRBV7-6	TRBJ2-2	CASSLDPGLAGHTGELFF	TGTGCCAGCAGCCTCGACCCGGGACTAGCGGGACACACCGGGGAGCTGTTTTTT
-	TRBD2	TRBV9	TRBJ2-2	CASTSLAGVPTGELFF	TGTGCCAGCACCTCACTAGCGGGAGTCCCCACCGGGGAGCTGTTTTTT
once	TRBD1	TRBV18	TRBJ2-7	CASSLGQQYEQYF	TGTGCCAGCTCACTGGGACAGCAGTACGAGCAGTACTTC
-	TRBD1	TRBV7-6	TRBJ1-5	CASSLERWTGNQPQHF	TGTGCCAGCAGCTTAGAACGTTGGACAGGAAATCAGCCCCAGCATTTT
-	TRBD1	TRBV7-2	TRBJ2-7	CASSIALGTGGSYEQYF	TGTGCCAGCAGTATAGCCCTCGGGACAGGGGGATCCTACGAGCAGTACTTC
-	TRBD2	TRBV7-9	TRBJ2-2	CASSPLAGLAGGPTGELFF	TGTGCCAGCAGCCCCCTGGCGGGACTAGCGGGAGGGCCGACCGGGGAGCTGTTTTTT
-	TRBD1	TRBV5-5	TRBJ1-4	CASSLQGGREKLFF	TGTGCCAGCAGCCTGCAGGGGGGAAGAGAAAAACTGTTTTTT
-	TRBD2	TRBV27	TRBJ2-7	CASSRTSSYEQYF	TGTGCCAGCAGTCGGACTAGCTCCTACGAGCAGTACTTC
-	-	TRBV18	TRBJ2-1	CASSPLSGSYNEQFF	TGTGCCAGCTCACCACTGTCAGGCTCCTACAATGAGCAGTTCTTC
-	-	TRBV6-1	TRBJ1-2	CASSEQQADGYTF	TGTGCCAGCAGTGAACAGCAGGCCGATGGCTACACCTTC
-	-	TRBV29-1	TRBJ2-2	CSVIPSLREGGYHIANTGELFF	TGCAGCGTCATCCCGTCTCTCAGGGAAGGGGGATACCATATCGCGAACACCGGGGAGCTGTTTTTT
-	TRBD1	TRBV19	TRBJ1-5	CASSDRDRDQPQHF	TGTGCCAGTAGCGACCGGGACAGGGACCAGCCCCAGCATTTT
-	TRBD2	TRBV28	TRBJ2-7	CASSPPSGTSEQYF	TGTGCCAGCAGTCCCCCCTCCGGGACTAGCGAGCAGTACTTC
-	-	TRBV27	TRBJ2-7	CASSLSPLYEQYF	TGTGCCAGCAGTTTATCCCCTCTCTACGAGCAGTACTTC
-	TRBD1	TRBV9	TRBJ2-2	CASSVRPGTGGGGELFF	TGTGCCAGCAGCGTACGACCCGGGACAGGGGGTGGCGGGGAGCTGTTTTTT
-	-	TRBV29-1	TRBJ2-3	CSVAELSSTSTDTQYF	TGCAGCGTCGCGGAGTTGAGTTCAACTAGCACAGATACGCAGTATTTT
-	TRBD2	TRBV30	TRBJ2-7	CAWSPLAGVNYEQYF	TGTGCCTGGAGTCCTCTAGCGGGAGTAAACTACGAGCAGTACTTC
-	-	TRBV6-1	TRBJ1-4	CASSGPRGVEKLFF	TGTGCCAGCAGTGGACCACGGGGTGTTGAAAAACTGTTTTTT
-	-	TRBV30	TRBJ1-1	CAWSEGGGTEAFF	TGTGCCTGGAGCGAGGGAGGGGGAACTGAAGCTTTCTTT
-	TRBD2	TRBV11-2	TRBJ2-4	CASSTLAGGPENPGNIQYF	TGTGCCAGCAGCACATTAGCGGGAGGCCCCGAAAATCCCGGAAACATTCAGTACTTC
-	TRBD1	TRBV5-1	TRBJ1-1	CASSVRQGKTEAFF	TGCGCCAGCAGCGTTCGACAGGGGAAAACTGAAGCTTTCTTT
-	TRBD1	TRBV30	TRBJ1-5	CAWSGTGDQPQHF	TGTGCCTGGAGTGGGACAGGGGATCAGCCCCAGCATTTT
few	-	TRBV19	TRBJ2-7	CASSIGLQGLYEQYF	TGTGCCAGTAGTATAGGCCTACAGGGTCTGTACGAGCAGTACTTC
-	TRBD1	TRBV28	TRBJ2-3	CASTDRAPDTQYF	TGTGCCAGCACCGACAGGGCGCCAGATACGCAGTATTTT
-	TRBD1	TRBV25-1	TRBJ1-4	CASSTGQGATNEKLFF	TGTGCCAGCAGTACGGGACAGGGAGCAACTAATGAAAAACTGTTTTTT
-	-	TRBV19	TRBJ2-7	CASSIGPGVIYEQYF	TGTGCCAGTAGTATTGGCCCGGGAGTGATCTACGAGCAGTACTTC
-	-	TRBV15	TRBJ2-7	CATSRGGGGTYEQYF	TGTGCCACCAGCAGAGGGGGAGGGGGGACCTACGAGCAGTACTTC
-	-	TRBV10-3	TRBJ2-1	CAISESWGFSEQFF	TGTGCCATCAGTGAGTCTTGGGGCTTCTCTGAGCAGTTCTTC
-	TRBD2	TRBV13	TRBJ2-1	CASSWTGTSGSFDNEQFF	TGTGCCAGCAGCTGGACCGGGACTAGCGGGAGCTTCGACAATGAGCAGTTCTTC